One sample yielded the 8 T cell receptor beta chains listed below, sequenced in a study of breast tumors, draining lymph nodes, adjacent tissues. TCRdb analysed the multiplex PCR reads with MiXCR anew, one entry per CDR3 protein. The sample consists of approximately 63,000 distinct CDR3 sequences, roughly 59% of them appearing once. Source material: breast tumor tissue. Every receptor here comes from a female donor with breast cancer. Some clones in this sample may be carry-over from other donors' samples.

The rearrangement links TRBV20-1 to TRBJ1-6; D is possibly TRBD1 (6 bases). The CDR3 covers 15 residues. Germline V gene sequence: CDR1 DFQATT, CDR2 SNEGSKA (reference sequence). Deletions cut 2 bases from V and 9 bases from J, with 17 bases between. The CDR3 region has the DNA TGCAGTGCTAGACAGGGGAGGGGTATCGGTTCACCCCTCCACTTT. Its translation is CSARQGRGIGSPLHF.

In regard to this clonotype: One end of the junction fails to match germline, which may point to a read error. The V call is TRBV2, the J call TRBJ1-1, with a tentative D call TRBD1 (5 bases). This CDR3 has 15 residues. CDR1 SNHLY and CDR2 FYNNEI come from the germline V gene. The CDR3 nucleotides are TGTGCCGGCAGTGAAAGGTCGGGGGGAAACACTGAAGCTTTCTTT. It codes for CAGSERSGGNTEAFF.

A word on this clonotype: The CDR3 does not close with the conserved phenylalanine or tryptophan, likely indicating a read error. Because the CDR3's place on the DNA is in doubt, the DNA is left out and the CDR3 is given as listed by TCRdb. The CDR3 region is CASSLQGAS. The chain carries TRBV7-9 and TRBJ1-6; the D call TRBD1 from the table was never checked on the DNA. Germline lookup yields CDR1 SEHNR and CDR2 FQNEAQ (reference sequence). Inclusive of both ends, the CDR3 amounts to 9 amino acids.

The chain couples TRBV6-1 to TRBJ1-5; D unclear. This CDR3 spans 13 amino acids. The germline V gene encodes CDR1 MNHNS and CDR2 SASEGT. The V end was cut by 2 bases, the J end by 4 bases, with 6 bases between. The CDR3 nucleotides are TGTGCCAGCAGTGAAACGGGGAATCAGCCCCAGCATTTT. This sequence encodes CASSETGNQPQHF.

This clonotype appeared once. This chain links TRBV27 with TRBJ2-5; D is possibly TRBD1 (5 bases). V gave up 6 bases and J gave up 2 bases, with 16 bases separating them. CDR1 and CDR2 (germline): MNHEY, SMNVEV (reference sequence). This CDR3 region has 15 residues. The CDR3 spells CASRSQVGAQETQYF. The CDR3 coding sequence is TGTGCCAGCAGGTCTCAGGTTGGGGCGCAAGAGACCCAGTACTTC.

At least ten counts were recorded for this clonotype. CDR3 in DNA: TGTGCCAGCAGTTACGGGATTAGGGGCAGGGCGGTAATCTACGAGCAGTACTTC. Translating it yields CASSYGIRGRAVIYEQYF. V is TRBV6-5 and J is TRBJ2-7; tentative D call: TRBD1 (5 bases). V lost 2 bases and J 3 bases, leaving 23 bases between the germline ends. CDR1 is MNHEY, CDR2 SVGAGI, per germline. The CDR3 length is 18 residues.

This sequence joins TRBV20-1 and TRBJ2-5; 8 bases match TRBD1. Germline CDR1 reads DFQATT; CDR2 reads SNEGSKA (reference sequence). The CDR3 is made up of 13 amino acids. V lost 0 bases, J lost 5 bases, and 2 bases stayed unmatched. This chain's CDR3 is CSARDPGGETQYF. For the CDR3, the DNA is TGCAGTGCTAGAGATCCAGGGGGCGAGACCCAGTACTTC.

This clonotype was counted many times. V usage is TRBV2 and J usage is TRBJ2-3, with 10 bases matching TRBD2. Germline CDR1 is SNHLY and CDR2 is FYNNEI. With 7 bases clipped from V and 6 bases from J, the junction kept 13 bases outside the gene matches. CDR3 length: 16 residues. As DNA, the CDR3 is TGTGCCAGCATGGCTGGGCTAGCGGGAGCGGCTGATACGCAGTATTTT. This gives the protein CASMAGLAGAADTQYF.